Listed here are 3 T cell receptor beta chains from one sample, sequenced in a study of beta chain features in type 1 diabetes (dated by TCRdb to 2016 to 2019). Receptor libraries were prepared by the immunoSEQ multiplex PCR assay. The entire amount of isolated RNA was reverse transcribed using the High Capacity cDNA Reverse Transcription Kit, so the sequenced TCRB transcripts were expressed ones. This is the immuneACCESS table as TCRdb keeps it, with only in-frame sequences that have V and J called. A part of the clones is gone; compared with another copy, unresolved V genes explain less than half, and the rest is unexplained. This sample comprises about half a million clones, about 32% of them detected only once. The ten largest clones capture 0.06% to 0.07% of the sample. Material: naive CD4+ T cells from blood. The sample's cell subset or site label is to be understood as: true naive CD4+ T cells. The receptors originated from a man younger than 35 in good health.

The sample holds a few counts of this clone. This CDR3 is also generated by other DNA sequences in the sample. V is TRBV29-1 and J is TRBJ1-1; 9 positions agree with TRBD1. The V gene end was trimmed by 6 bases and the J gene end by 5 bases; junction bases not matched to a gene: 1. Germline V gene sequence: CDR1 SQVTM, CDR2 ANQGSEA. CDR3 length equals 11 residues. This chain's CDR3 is CSVGTGTEAFF. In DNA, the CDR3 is TGCAGCGTCGGGACAGGGACTGAAGCTTTCTTT.

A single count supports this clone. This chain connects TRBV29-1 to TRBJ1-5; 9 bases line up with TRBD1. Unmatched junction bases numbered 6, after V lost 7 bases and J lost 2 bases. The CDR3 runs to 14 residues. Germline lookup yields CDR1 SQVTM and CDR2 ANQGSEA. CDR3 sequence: CSAVTGGGNQPQHF. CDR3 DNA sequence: TGCAGCGCAGTGACAGGGGGAGGCAATCAGCCCCAGCATTTT.

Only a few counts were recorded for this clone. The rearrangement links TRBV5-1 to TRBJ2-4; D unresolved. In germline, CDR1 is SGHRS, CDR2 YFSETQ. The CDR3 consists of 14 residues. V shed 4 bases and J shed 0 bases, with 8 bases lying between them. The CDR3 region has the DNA TGCGCCAGCAGCCCCGCAATAGCCAAAAACATTCAGTACTTC. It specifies CASSPAIAKNIQYF.